The 9 T cell receptor beta chains given below trace back to one sample, sequenced in a study of blood T cell repertoires in COVID-19. Libraries were prepared by immunoSEQ multiplex PCR; TCRdb keeps only in-frame clonotypes and omits some of them. The sample carries more than 200,000 clones, 86% recorded once. Sequences were obtained from PBMCs or T cells enriched from blood (not recorded which). These receptors came from a man aged 35 to 55 who had recovered from COVID-19.

The V call is TRBV7-2, the J call TRBJ1-3; D is undetermined. The ends were cut back, 7 bases at V and 2 bases at J, with 12 bases in the middle. The V gene's germline CDR1 is SGHTA and CDR2 FQGNSA. CDR3 length: 14 residues. The CDR3 is CASTLLGAGNTIYF. The CDR3 region has the DNA TGTGCCAGCACCCTTCTCGGGGCTGGAAACACCATATATTTT.

The chain combines TRBV4-1 with TRBJ2-5, with 12 bases identical to TRBD2. The CDR3 totals 16 residues. V was pared by 4 bases and J by 5 bases, with 8 bases of the junction left unmatched. Germline V CDR1 and CDR2: MGHRA, YSYEKL. The CDR3, as DNA: TGCGCCAGCAGCCGCGGGACTAGCGGGTTTGTGGAGACCCAGTACTTC. Translated, it gives CASSRGTSGFVETQYF.

This clone came up a few times. The CDR3 DNA reads TGTGCCAGCAGCTTAAGGCGGGACCCGAGGGAGCAGTTCTTC. It codes for CASSLRRDPREQFF. The rearrangement uses TRBV7-2 and TRBJ2-1; D may be TRBD2 (6 bases). CDR3 length equals 14 residues. Trimming removed 2 bases at V and 10 bases at J, with 15 bases between. Germline-derived CDR1 and CDR2 are SGHTA and FQGNSA.

The chain couples TRBV7-9 to TRBJ1-1; 9 bases map to TRBD1. The CDR3 consists of 17 residues. Unmatched junction bases numbered 11, after V lost 6 bases and J lost 0 bases. Germline lookup yields CDR1 SEHNR and CDR2 FQNEAQ (reference sequence). CDR3 in DNA: TGTGCCAGCAGTCACTCCGGGACAGGGACCATGAACACTGAAGCTTTCTTT. The encoded protein is CASSHSGTGTMNTEAFF.

The J gene is TRBJ1-1, the V gene TRBV28; 11 nucleotides align to TRBD1. With V trimmed by 5 bases and J by 0 bases, 8 bases remained unmatched. The germline gives CDR1 MDHEN, CDR2 SYDVKM. The length of the CDR3 is 17 residues. The CDR3 bases are TGTGCCAGCAGTCCGGGGACAGGGGGTATGATGAACACTGAAGCTTTCTTT. This sequence encodes CASSPGTGGMMNTEAFF.

This clone was detected many times. CDR3 DNA: TGTGCCAGTTTCCTCAACTATGGCTACACCTTC. Its protein is CASFLNYGYTF. J is TRBJ1-2 and V is TRBV6-5; D call uncertain. Germline V lookup: CDR1 MNHEY, CDR2 SVGAGI. V gave up 9 bases and J gave up 2 bases, with 7 bases separating them. The CDR3 is made up of 11 amino acids.

The rearrangement joins TRBV19 to TRBJ1-1; D is unresolved. The ends were cut back, 5 bases at V and 2 bases at J, with 6 bases in the middle. Per the germline V gene, CDR1 is LNHDA and CDR2 is SQIVND (reference sequence). The CDR3 runs to 12 residues. The CDR3 region is CASSVLNTEAFF. CDR3 coding DNA: TGTGCCAGTAGTGTCCTCAACACTGAAGCTTTCTTT.

V is TRBV15 and J is TRBJ2-7, with no clear D. Per the germline V gene, CDR1 is LNHNV and CDR2 is YYDKDF (reference sequence). Trimming removed 0 bases from V and 0 bases from J, with 3 bases in between. This CDR3 has 13 amino acids. Here the CDR3 DNA reads TGTGCCACCAGCAGAGATCTCTCCTACGAGCAGTACTTC. Its translation is CATSRDLSYEQYF.

The CDR3 here is CASSRWASGGLLETQYF. The CDR3 DNA follows: TGTGCCAGCAGCCGTTGGGCTAGCGGGGGCCTACTGGAGACCCAGTACTTC. V gene TRBV5-6 combines with J gene TRBJ2-5; 10 bases are shared with TRBD2. Germline loops: CDR1 SGHDT, CDR2 YYEEEE. The CDR3 has 17 residues. V dropped 4 bases and J dropped 5; count of bases not matched to a gene: 14.